The 2 T cell receptor beta chains presented below share a single source sample, sequenced in a study of T cells in Graves' hyperthyroidism and ophthalmopathy. The source material, RNA transcripts, was used to amplify TCR beta CDR3 regions. First-round RT-PCR with HTBI primers amplified the TCR CDR3 region. TCRdb reprocessed the multiplex PCR reads via MiXCR and lists one record per CDR3 protein. The sample carries some 490,000 distinct CDR3 sequences, about 22% recorded once. The specimen was blood. Receptors originate from a woman aged 70 to 79 with Graves' ophthalmopathy.

The chain employs TRBV20-1 and TRBJ1-6; D call uncertain. Trimming took 2 bases from V and 7 from J, leaving 15 bases between them. CDR1 is DFQATT, CDR2 SNEGSKA, per germline (reference sequence). The length of the CDR3 is 15 residues. Written as DNA, the CDR3 is TGCAGTGCTAGAACCGGTGTGGACTTAAATTCACCCCTCCACTTT. Translation: CSARTGVDLNSPLHF.

In its sample, this clonotype was seen many times. The chain combines TRBV30 with TRBJ1-1; no reliable D call. Trimming stripped 4 bases from V and 9 bases from J, with 15 bases between. This CDR3 contains 12 residues. Germline V lookup: CDR1 GTSNPN, CDR2 SVGIG (reference sequence). The CDR3 nucleotides are TGTGCCTGGACCGCTGAGTCCTTAAAAGCTTTCTTT. Residues: CAWTAESLKAFF.